This TCR beta chain was obtained from a study of glioma-infiltrating T cells. The study, taken as a whole, reports: Non-neoplastic patients had below-expected tissue-blood divergence, while all gliomas exceeded expectation.

The CDR3 runs to 13 residues. Per germline, CDR1 MNHEY and CDR2 SMNVEV (reference sequence). Between the trimmed V and J ends, which lost 6 bases and 6 bases, there was a span of 14 bases. In its sample, this clonotype was seen many times. Its antigen remains unknown. Amplification of TCR alpha and beta CDR3 regions from RNA used iRepertoire nested multiplex PCR. One-step reverse transcription and amplification started from about 100-400 ng of tissue mRNA or PBMC total RNA. Each CDR3 protein gets one entry after TCRdb re-called the multiplex PCR reads with MiXCR. The sample carries approximately 140,000 distinct CDR3 sequences, 24% recorded once.

Source material: glioma tissue, nonneoplastic brain tissue, or PBMCs (not recorded which). This chain connects TRBV27 to TRBJ1-1, with D maybe TRBD1 (6 bases). This TCR was sampled from a human donor with low-grade glioma or glioblastoma, undergoing nonglioma brain surgery, or in good health (not recorded which). The CDR3 DNA is TGTGCCAGCAGCCTTGGGGGGCTCCCTGAAGCTTTCTTT. Its translation is CASSLGGLPEAFF.